What follows are 30 T cell receptor beta chains derived from one specimen sequenced in a study of OX40 agonist ivuxolimab in advanced cancers. Only in-frame clones appear in the TCRdb table, and some are missing; sequencing was by immunoSEQ multiplex PCR. The sample lists approximately 58,000 clones, about 83% occurring once. Sample: CD4+ or CD8+ T cells sorted from blood, taken in a trial of the OX40 agonist ivuxolimab. The source is an adult with an advanced solid tumor such as melanoma, head and neck, liver or kidney cancer.

The V and J genes are TRBV2 and TRBJ2-2, with TRBD1 as a possible D gene (5 bases). Germline loops: CDR1 SNHLY, CDR2 FYNNEI. V was trimmed by 6 bases and J by 4 bases, leaving 12 bases between them. This CDR3 has 14 residues. The CDR3 protein is CASRPGSSTGELFF. The CDR3 DNA sequence: TGTGCCAGCAGGCCAGGGTCCAGCACCGGGGAGCTGTTTTTT. Full variable domain (missing parts from reference TRBV2 and TRBJ2-2): EPEVTQTPSHQVTQMGQEVILRCVPISNHLYFYWYRQILGQKVEFLVSFYNNEISEKSEIFDDQFSVERPDGSNFTLKIRSTKLEDSAMYFCASRPGSSTGELFFGEGSRLTVL.

The chain uses TRBV18 and TRBJ1-2; 8 nucleotides align to TRBD1. In germline, CDR1 is KGHSH, CDR2 LQKENI. The J segment lost 5 bases and the V segment lost 6 bases, leaving 11 bases of the junction unmatched. The CDR3 consists of 15 residues. The CDR3 DNA reads as TGTGCCAGCTCGTTGGGACAGGCCGAGGGGTATGGCTACACCTTC. Its protein product is CASSLGQAEGYGYTF.

The V and J genes are TRBV10-3 and TRBJ2-5; 10 bases line up with TRBD2. Trimming at V came to 2 bases and at J to 4 bases, leaving 4 bases not matched to a gene. Germline V gene data show CDR1 as ENHRY and CDR2 as SYGVKD. The CDR3 spans 15 residues. CDR3 amino acids: CAISEVAGGIETQYF. CDR3 in DNA: TGTGCCATCAGTGAGGTAGCGGGGGGTATAGAGACCCAGTACTTC.

V usage is TRBV5-1 and J usage is TRBJ2-3, with D maybe TRBD1 (5 bases). Germline V gene lookup returns CDR1 SGHRS and CDR2 YFSETQ. The CDR3 is 13 residues long. V lost 3 bases to trimming and J lost 5 bases, with 10 bases between them. CDR3 coding DNA: TGCGCCAGCAGCTCCCTACAGGAAGATACGCAGTATTTT. Translated, it gives CASSSLQEDTQYF.

This clone was seen once. This chain connects TRBV5-5 to TRBJ1-5; TRBD1 matches at 7 bases. The CDR3 sequence is 14 residues long. The germline V gene encodes CDR1 SGHKS and CDR2 YYEKEE (reference sequence). With 1 base clipped from V and 5 bases from J, the junction kept 3 bases outside the gene matches. CDR3 in amino acids: CASSLLGGDQPQHF. The CDR3, as DNA: TGTGCCAGCAGCTTGCTAGGGGGCGATCAGCCCCAGCATTTT.

This rearrangement joins TRBV18 to TRBJ2-7; a possible D gene is TRBD2 (6 bases). Germline loops: CDR1 KGHSH, CDR2 LQKENI. V was trimmed by 5 bases and J by 2 bases, leaving 19 bases between them. This CDR3 region has 16 residues. CDR3 sequence reads: CASSSNPGTSTYEQYF. CDR3 nucleotides: TGTGCCAGCTCATCTAATCCCGGGACTTCCACCTACGAGCAGTACTTC. The whole variable domain, remainder taken from reference TRBV18 and TRBJ2-7, is NAGVMQNPRHLVRRRGQEARLRCSPMKGHSHVYWYRQLPEEGLKFMVYLQKENIIDESGMPKERFSAEFPKEGPSILRIQQVVRGDSAAYFCASSSNPGTSTYEQYFGPGTRLTVT.

The V and J genes are TRBV7-9 and TRBJ1-1, with a possible D match to TRBD1 (6 bases). The CDR3 consists of 12 residues. CDR1 is SEHNR, CDR2 FQNEAQ, per germline (reference sequence). Trimming removed 5 bases at V and 6 bases at J, with 10 bases between. CDR3 sequence: CASSLRGAEAFF. The CDR3 region has the DNA TGTGCCAGCAGCCTCAGGGGCGCTGAAGCTTTCTTT. Variable domain in full (rest from reference TRBV7-9 and TRBJ1-1): DTGVSQNPRHKITKRGQNVTFRCDPISEHNRLYWYRQTLGQGPEFLTYFQNEAQLEKSRLLSDRFSAERPKGSFSTLEIQRTEQGDSAMYLCASSLRGAEAFFGQGTRLTVV.

This clone was observed a few times. In DNA, the CDR3 is TGTGCCAGCAGCGTAGGGAGGACAGGGGACTCACCCCTCCACTTT. Residues: CASSVGRTGDSPLHF. The chain has TRBV9 and TRBJ1-6; TRBD1 matches 9 bases. The germline gives CDR1 SGDLS, CDR2 YYNGEE. This CDR3 has 15 residues. J was trimmed by 10 bases and V by 0 bases; bases with no gene match: 5. Using reference TRBV9 and TRBJ1-6 for the parts outside the CDR3, the full variable domain is DSGVTQTPKHLITATGQRVTLRCSPRSGDLSVYWYQQSLDQGLQFLIQYYNGEERAKGNILERFSAQQFPDLHSELNLSSLELGDSALYFCASSVGRTGDSPLHFGNGTRLTVT.

The chain employs TRBV28 and TRBJ2-1; 8 bases line up with TRBD2. The trim removed 1 base at V and 2 bases at J, leaving 4 bases unmatched. This CDR3 has 16 amino acids. The germline V gene has CDR1 MDHEN and CDR2 SYDVKM. The CDR3 spells CASSLSGGVAYNEQFF. The CDR3 DNA follows: TGTGCCAGCAGTTTATCCGGGGGGGTAGCCTACAATGAGCAGTTCTTC.

The chain combines TRBV6-1 with TRBJ2-3; D could derive from TRBD1 or TRBD2 (5 bases each). The ends were cut back, 4 bases at V and 2 bases at J, with 10 bases in the middle. The CDR3 is 14 amino acids. Germline values: CDR1 MNHNS, CDR2 SASEGT. CDR3 bases: TGTGCCAGCAGTGGGGCAGGGACCACAGATACGCAGTATTTT. It translates to CASSGAGTTDTQYF.

This clone was detected only a few times. The chain links TRBV2 to TRBJ2-2, with no clear D. The CDR3 has 15 residues. Germline V lookup: CDR1 SNHLY, CDR2 FYNNEI. Trimming took off 4 bases at V and 4 bases at J, with 13 bases between the two ends. The CDR3 protein is CASSGVGRGTGELFF. The CDR3 coding sequence is TGTGCCAGCAGTGGAGTGGGTCGAGGCACCGGGGAGCTGTTTTTT.

The rearrangement uses TRBV19 and TRBJ1-5; D may be TRBD1 (6 bases). CDR1 and CDR2 (germline): LNHDA, SQIVND (reference sequence). The CDR3 is made up of 14 amino acids. Trimming removed 7 bases from V and 7 bases from J, with 17 bases in between. The CDR3 sequence: CASTWLGGDQPQHF. CDR3 coding DNA: TGTGCCAGTACTTGGCTGGGGGGCGACCAGCCCCAGCATTTT. Full variable domain (remainder filled in from reference TRBV19 and TRBJ1-5): DGGITQSPKYLFRKEGQNVTLSCEQNLNHDAMYWYRQDPGQGLRLIYYSQIVNDFQKGDIAEGYSVSREKKESFPLTVTSAQKNPTAFYLCASTWLGGDQPQHFGDGTRLSIL.

A word on this clone: Mismatch with germline at one junction end may stem from a read error. This chain connects TRBV6-5 to TRBJ2-2; maybe TRBD2 (6 bases). The germline V gene has CDR1 MNHEY and CDR2 SVGAGI. The CDR3 loop spans 16 amino acids. The CDR3 bases are TGTGCCAGCAGTTACTCGCCGGGAGCGAACGCCGGGGAGCTGTTTTTT. This translates into CASSYSPGANAGELFF.

The chain employs TRBV28 and TRBJ1-5; a weak D match, TRBD1 (5 bases). CDR3 length equals 12 residues. Trimming stripped 2 bases from V and 6 bases from J, with 5 bases between. Germline V CDR1 and CDR2: MDHEN, SYDVKM. CDR3 nucleotide sequence: TGTGCCAGCAGTTTAGGGGGTCAGCCCCAGCATTTT. This encodes CASSLGGQPQHF.

This clone was observed once. The chain recombines TRBV27 with TRBJ1-4; D not certain. The CDR3 length is 14 residues. Germline V CDR1 and CDR2: MNHEY, SMNVEV (reference sequence). Trimming removed 4 bases at V and 8 bases at J, with 14 bases between. CDR3 sequence: CASSSPGLGEKLFF. The CDR3 nucleotides are TGTGCCAGCAGTTCCCCGGGGTTAGGGGAAAAACTGTTTTTT.

The V gene is TRBV7-9, the J gene TRBJ1-1, with a tentative D call TRBD1 (6 bases). The CDR3 sequence is 14 residues long. Germline-derived CDR1 and CDR2 are SEHNR and FQNEAQ (reference sequence). Trimming took 2 bases from V and 7 from J, leaving 14 bases between them. The CDR3 spells CASSLRQGGGEAFF. CDR3 sequence (DNA): TGTGCCAGCAGCTTACGTCAGGGAGGGGGTGAAGCTTTCTTT.

The chain carries TRBV7-8 and TRBJ1-1; the D is unclear. This CDR3 has 13 residues. V lost 3 bases and J lost 0, with 5 bases in between. The germline gives CDR1 SGHVS, CDR2 FQNEAQ. CDR3: CASSFSVNTEAFF. The CDR3, as DNA: TGTGCCAGCAGCTTTTCAGTGAACACTGAAGCTTTCTTT.

V usage is TRBV5-1 and J usage is TRBJ2-5, with TRBD2 identical over 9 bases. This CDR3 contains 16 residues. The germline V gene has CDR1 SGHRS and CDR2 YFSETQ. J was trimmed by 5 bases and V by 7 bases; bases with no gene match: 15. The CDR3 loop reads CASRTGRGGIEETQYF. The CDR3, as DNA: TGCGCCAGCCGTACTGGGCGGGGGGGCATTGAGGAGACCCAGTACTTC. Together with reference TRBV5-1 and TRBJ2-5, the CDR3 gives the full variable domain: KAGVTQTPRYLIKTRGQQVTLSCSPISGHRSVSWYQQTPGQGLQFLFEYFSETQRNKGNFPGRFSGRQFSNSRSEMNVSTLELGDSALYLCASRTGRGGIEETQYFGPGTRLLVL.

The rearrangement uses TRBV30 and TRBJ2-3; no reliable D call. V lost 3 bases, J lost 6 bases, and 7 bases lay in between. Germline CDR1 reads GTSNPN; CDR2 reads SVGIG (reference sequence). The CDR3 has 11 amino acids. Here the CDR3 DNA reads TGTGCCTGGAGAGGCTACGATACGCAGTATTTT. This gives the protein CAWRGYDTQYF.

This clone was picked up one time. This sequence joins TRBV5-3 and TRBJ2-7; D is unresolved. TRBV5-3 is reported as an ORF; its role is uncertain. This CDR3 has 14 amino acids. The germline V and J ends were trimmed by 0 bases and 3 bases, with 10 bases remaining between them. CDR3 sequence reads: CARSLGRFHYEQYF. As DNA, the CDR3 is TGTGCCAGAAGCTTGGGGCGGTTCCACTACGAGCAGTACTTC.

The V gene is TRBV5-1, the J gene TRBJ2-7; perhaps TRBD1 as D (6 bases). The CDR3 is made up of 16 amino acids. The germline V gene encodes CDR1 SGHRS and CDR2 YFSETQ. V gave up 1 base and J gave up 0 bases, with 14 bases separating them. The CDR3 sequence is CASSLSGDKSSYEQYF. DNA of the CDR3: TGCGCCAGCAGCTTGTCTGGGGACAAGAGCTCCTACGAGCAGTACTTC.

This clone was seen a few times. The rearrangement joins TRBV13 to TRBJ1-3; TRBD1 is a possible D gene (6 bases). V was clipped by 5 bases and J by 4 bases, with 12 bases between them. Germline assignment: CDR1 PRHDT and CDR2 FYEKMQ (reference sequence). The CDR3 is 14 residues long. CDR3 DNA sequence: TGTGCCAGCAGCCCCCGACAGGAAGGAAACACCATATATTTT. Protein product: CASSPRQEGNTIYF.

V usage is TRBV4-1 and J usage is TRBJ1-1; D remains unclear. The ends were cut back, 0 bases at V and 5 bases at J, with 13 bases in the middle. CDR3 length equals 15 residues. Germline values: CDR1 MGHRA, CDR2 YSYEKL. As DNA, the CDR3 is TGCGCCAGCAGCCAAGAAGATTGGGCCGGGACTGAAGCTTTCTTT. Translated, it gives CASSQEDWAGTEAFF.

The chain joins TRBV7-8 to TRBJ2-5; either TRBD1 or TRBD2 may supply D (5 bases each). V shed 5 bases and J shed 5 bases, with 15 bases lying between them. There are 14 residues in the CDR3. The germline gives CDR1 SGHVS, CDR2 FQNEAQ. CDR3 region: CASSLRRGTETQYF. DNA of the CDR3: TGTGCCAGCAGCCTCCGTAGAGGGACGGAGACCCAGTACTTC. Complete variable domain (other parts from reference TRBV7-8 and TRBJ2-5): GAGVSQSPRYKVAKRGQDVALRCDPISGHVSLFWYQQALGQGPEFLTYFQNEAQLDKSGLPSDRFFAERPEGSVSTLKIQRTQQEDSAVYLCASSLRRGTETQYFGPGTRLLVL.

V and J are TRBV6-6 and TRBJ2-3; possibly TRBD2 for D (5 bases). Germline CDR1 is MNHNY and CDR2 is SVGAGI (reference sequence). V lost 11 bases, J lost 1 base, and 13 bases lay in between. CDR3 length equals 13 residues. For the CDR3, the DNA is TGTGCCGCCTCCGGGCGGGGCACAGATACGCAGTATTTT. It codes for CAASGRGTDTQYF.

The rearrangement uses TRBV13 and TRBJ2-7; D not resolved. The germline V and J ends were trimmed by 2 bases and 0 bases, with 11 bases remaining between them. The CDR3 sequence is 15 residues long. Per the germline V gene, CDR1 is PRHDT and CDR2 is FYEKMQ (reference sequence). For the CDR3, the DNA is TGTGCCAGCAGCTTAACACACTTAACCTCCTACGAGCAGTACTTC. It translates to CASSLTHLTSYEQYF. The full variable domain, its missing parts supplied by reference TRBV13 and TRBJ2-7, is AAGVIQSPRHLIKEKRETATLKCYPIPRHDTVYWYQQGPGQDPQFLISFYEKMQSDKGSIPDRFSAQQFSDYHSELNMSSLELGDSALYFCASSLTHLTSYEQYFGPGTRLTVT.

The chain couples TRBV28 to TRBJ1-3; D might be TRBD1 (5 bases). The CDR3 is 16 residues long. With 5 bases removed from V and 1 base from J, the gap between germline ends came to 15 bases. Germline CDR1 and CDR2: MDHEN and SYDVKM. CDR3 DNA: TGTGCCAGCAGTACTCACGGGGGAGTGTCTGGAAACACCATATATTTT. Amino acids: CASSTHGGVSGNTIYF.

V gene TRBV30 combines with J gene TRBJ2-1; no clear D gene. The CDR3 is 12 residues long. Deletions cut 4 bases from V and 4 bases from J, with 8 bases between. Germline V CDR1 and CDR2: GTSNPN, SVGIG (reference sequence). The CDR3 spells CAWTPFYNEQFF. The DNA for the CDR3 is TGTGCCTGGACCCCGTTTTACAATGAGCAGTTCTTC. Variable domain in full (rest from reference TRBV30 and TRBJ2-1): SQTIHQWPATLVQPVGSPLSLECTVEGTSNPNLYWYRQAAGRGLQLLFYSVGIGQISSEVPQNLSASRPQDRQFILSSKKLLLSDSGFYLCAWTPFYNEQFFGPGTRLTVL.

V is TRBV9 and J is TRBJ2-5, with 7 bases that match TRBD2. Trimming removed 3 bases from V and 4 bases from J; junction bases left unmatched: 0. Germline CDR1 reads SGDLS; CDR2 reads YYNGEE. The CDR3 extends over 12 amino acids. The CDR3 region is CASSAGGETQYF. As DNA, the CDR3 is TGTGCCAGCAGCGCGGGGGGAGAGACCCAGTACTTC.

The gene calls are TRBV7-2 and TRBJ1-2, with no clear D. The CDR3 runs 12 residues. V gave up 3 bases and J gave up 6 bases, with 8 bases separating them. The germline V gene encodes CDR1 SGHTA and CDR2 FQGNSA. The CDR3 loop is CASSFGRDGYTF. The CDR3 DNA sequence: TGTGCCAGCAGCTTTGGAAGGGATGGCTACACCTTC.